This T cell receptor (beta chain) was captured by sequencing in a study of molecular identifiers for immune sequencing clone quantification. This clonotype was found many times. Trimming stripped 1 base from V and 7 bases from J, with 7 bases between. The CDR3 totals 13 residues. CDR1 is SGHNT and CDR2 is YENEEA in the germline V gene. TCRdb re-derived calls from the PCR reads in MiXCR, one entry per CDR3 protein. The repertoire includes about 68,000 distinct CDR3 sequences, over 15% of them detected once, and approximately 1.5% sits in the top ten. Sequenced input: naive CD8+ T cells from blood, with Jurkat cell RNA spiked in. Subset meaning: FACS-sorted CD8+CD4-CCR7+CD45RA+ naive T cells. The sequence derives from a human donor in good health. Some libraries in this study had Jurkat cell RNA spiked in. The chain links TRBV11-3 to TRBJ2-2, with D possibly matching TRBD2 (5 bases). CDR3 sequence: CASSLGGSGELFF. In nucleotides, the CDR3 is TGTGCCAGCAGCTTAGGAGGGAGCGGGGAGCTGTTTTTT. Supplemented by reference TRBV11-3 and TRBJ2-2, the full variable domain reads EAGVVQSPRYKIIEKKQPVAFWCNPISGHNTLYWYLQNLGQGPELLIRYENEEAVDDSQLPKDRFSAERLKGVDSTLKIQPAELGDSAVYLCASSLGGSGELFFGEGSRLTVL.